This T cell receptor (beta chain) was captured by sequencing in a study of T cell repertoires in cytomegalovirus infection (dated by TCRdb to between 2019 and 2020). For context, the study as a whole: Donor HLA type was relevant to the analysis, as public TCR beta signatures indicated carriage of CMV infection together with the matching HLA type. On the study overall, not on this receptor specifically: The ex vivo response was dominated by HLA-C-restricted CMV-specific TCR beta clonotypes, and the single most frequent clonotype in two of eight donors was supplied by these HLA-C-restricted clonotypes. Carriers of CMV infection plus the relevant HLA type were discriminated by the cumulative frequency of public TCR beta family members in the study cohort and in an independent roughly 370-donor cohort.

The sample was run on an Illumina HiSeq 1500. TCRdb itself trimmed the public reads at Q25 with fastp, ran MiXCR and retained productive beta chains. Here each entry gathers all rows of one CDR3 protein and keeps the most common genes and DNA. The sample profile shows approximately 500,000 distinct CDR3 sequences; 11% of them were found once. Roughly 10% of the sample belongs to the ten largest clones. This clonotype was observed many times. The antigen this receptor binds is unknown. The input lacks base qualities; no much larger clone sits a single base away. The germline V gene provides CDR1 SGHAT and CDR2 FQNNGV. Reading from cysteine to phenylalanine, the CDR3 counts 17 amino acids. The CDR3 DNA has 51 bases and is translated from base 1. Trimming leaves V shorter by 3 bases and J shorter by 1 base, with the junction holding 9 bases beyond the gene matches.

Recombination joined TRBV11-2 with TRBJ2-7; 10 bases in between match TRBD2. The source of this sequence is a human donor in good health (CMV status not recorded). Some clones in this sample may be carry-over from other donors' samples. The sequenced material came from PBMCs. The nucleotide sequence reads TGTGCCAGCAGCTTGAGGGCTAGCGGGAGTAAATCCTACGAGCAGTACTTC. This gives the protein CASSLRASGSKSYEQYF.